These 29 T cell receptor beta chains were sequenced from one sample in a study of Graves' ophthalmopathy and Graves' hyperthyroidism. Amplification of the TCR beta CDR3 regions used RNA transcripts (as template). Second-round multiplex PCR came after first-round RT-PCR with HTBI primers. TCRdb reprocessed the multiplex PCR reads via MiXCR and lists one record per CDR3 protein. The data contain about 400,000 distinct CDR3 sequences, approximately 20% of them singletons. The sequenced material came from peripheral blood. Receptors were obtained from a woman aged 18-35 years with Graves' ophthalmopathy.

The V and J genes are TRBV11-1 and TRBJ1-1; D is unclear. Germline V gives CDR1 SGHAT, CDR2 FQDESV (reference sequence). The CDR3 has 13 residues. V shed 6 bases and J shed 8 bases, with 16 bases lying between them. The chain's CDR3 is CASRQSGLVEAFF. DNA for the CDR3: TGTGCCAGCAGACAGTCCGGGCTGGTAGAAGCTTTCTTT.

The chain uses TRBV7-3 and TRBJ1-1; possibly TRBD1 for D (6 bases). CDR3 length: 16 residues. The ends were cut back, 5 bases at V and 3 bases at J, with 19 bases in the middle. Looked up from germline, CDR1 is SGHTA and CDR2 is FQGTGA. CDR3 bases: TGTGCCAGCAGCCCCGGGGGGGGCAGAGCCCACACTGAAGCTTTCTTT. This gives the protein CASSPGGGRAHTEAFF. The full variable domain, completed using reference TRBV7-3 and TRBJ1-1, is GAGVSQTPSNKVTEKGKYVELRCDPISGHTALYWYRQSLGQGPEFLIYFQGTGAADDSGLPNDRFFAVRPEGSVSTLKIQRTERGDSAVYLCASSPGGGRAHTEAFFGQGTRLTVV.

This clonotype showed up many times. This chain links TRBV12-3 or TRBV12-4 with TRBJ1-2; D unclear. This CDR3 region has 13 residues. Trimming stripped 6 bases from V and 7 bases from J, with 15 bases between. Here the CDR3 reads CASSPLAGSGYTF. CDR3 DNA: TGTGCCAGCAGCCCCTTGGCTGGAAGTGGCTACACCTTC.

This clonotype was recorded many times. The V call is TRBV6-5, the J call TRBJ1-5; D is unresolved. The CDR3 is 13 amino acids. Trimming cost V 5 bases and J 6 bases, with 11 bases left between them. The germline gives CDR1 MNHEY, CDR2 SVGAGI. This chain's CDR3 is CASSPTFSQPQHF. The CDR3 bases are TGTGCCAGCAGTCCGACTTTCAGTCAGCCCCAGCATTTT.

Ten or more counts support this clonotype. V is TRBV7-9 and J is TRBJ2-5, with D maybe TRBD2 (5 bases). The germline V and J ends were trimmed by 5 bases and 1 base, with 14 bases remaining between them. The CDR3 runs to 15 residues. From germline, CDR1 is SEHNR and CDR2 FQNEAQ (reference sequence). CDR3 region: CASSREAEGQETQYF. For the CDR3, the DNA is TGTGCCAGCAGCAGAGAGGCTGAGGGCCAAGAGACCCAGTACTTC. Complete variable domain (other parts from reference TRBV7-9 and TRBJ2-5): DTGVSQNPRHKITKRGQNVTFRCDPISEHNRLYWYRQTLGQGPEFLTYFQNEAQLEKSRLLSDRFSAERPKGSFSTLEIQRTEQGDSAMYLCASSREAEGQETQYFGPGTRLLVL.

This clonotype was recorded at least ten times. CDR3 sequence reads: CASSLQGTSVYEQYF. The DNA of the CDR3 is TGTGCCAGCAGCTTACAAGGAACTAGCGTATACGAGCAGTACTTC. The chain joins TRBV5-5 to TRBJ2-7; 7 nucleotides align to TRBD2. Germline values: CDR1 SGHKS, CDR2 YYEKEE (reference sequence). The CDR3 extends over 15 amino acids. V trimming: 2 bases; J trimming: 4 bases; junction bases outside the gene matches: 9.

This clonotype was detected ten times or more. This chain uses TRBV30 with TRBJ2-5; TRBD2 aligns across 7 bases. This CDR3 has 13 residues. The germline V gene encodes CDR1 GTSNPN and CDR2 SVGIG (reference sequence). Trimming at V came to 8 bases and at J to 2 bases, leaving 8 bases not matched to a gene. The chain's CDR3 is CAGRGRTQETQYF. The CDR3 DNA reads TGTGCCGGGCGGGGGAGGACTCAAGAGACCCAGTACTTC.

This clonotype was seen at least ten times. The rearrangement joins TRBV28 to TRBJ1-1; no clear D gene. The germline gives CDR1 MDHEN, CDR2 SYDVKM. V dropped 1 base and J dropped 4 bases, with 10 bases sitting between them. The CDR3 totals 14 residues. DNA of the CDR3: TGTGCCAGCAGTTTATTTACGACGACCACTGAAGCTTTCTTT. Its protein is CASSLFTTTTEAFF.

V and J are TRBV19 and TRBJ2-7, with D possibly being TRBD1 (5 bases). V lost 5 bases to trimming and J lost 2 bases, with 13 bases between them. The CDR3 runs to 14 residues. The germline gives CDR1 LNHDA, CDR2 SQIVND (reference sequence). CDR3 nucleotide sequence: TGTGCCAGTAGTTCAATGCAGGGCACCTACGAGCAGTACTTC. It specifies CASSSMQGTYEQYF.

This clonotype was observed at least ten times. V is TRBV9 and J is TRBJ2-2; D could derive from TRBD1 or TRBD2 (5 bases each). This CDR3 region has 16 residues. The V end lost 3 bases, the J end lost 5 bases, and 17 bases lay between the germline ends. Germline CDR1 and CDR2: SGDLS and YYNGEE. The CDR3 nucleotides are TGTGCCAGCAGCGCCCCGGGATCCGCAGGGACCGGGGAGCTGTTTTTT. Amino acid sequence: CASSAPGSAGTGELFF.

The CDR3 spells CASSPQTRQTYGYTF. The CDR3 DNA sequence: TGTGCCAGCAGCCCCCAAACCCGACAGACCTATGGCTACACCTTC. The chain uses TRBV7-2 and TRBJ1-2; TRBD1 might be the D (5 bases). Germline CDR1 reads SGHTA; CDR2 reads FQGNSA. Trimming took 5 bases from V and 4 from J, leaving 17 bases between them. The CDR3 is 15 residues long.

This clonotype came up many times. V and J are TRBV28 and TRBJ1-6, with 7 bases identical to TRBD1. The CDR3 sequence is 12 residues long. Germline lookup yields CDR1 MDHEN and CDR2 SYDVKM. Germline trimming cut 5 bases from V and 11 bases from J; bases unmatched to any gene: 3. CDR3 coding DNA: TGTGCCAGCAGTCCAGGGGGTCCACCCCTCCACTTT. It yields the protein CASSPGGPPLHF.

This clonotype occurred many times. Here the CDR3 reads CASRLTGTGGAYGYTF. The CDR3 DNA reads TGTGCCAGCAGATTGACCGGGACAGGGGGCGCCTATGGCTACACCTTC. This chain uses TRBV7-2 with TRBJ1-2; 12 bases map to TRBD1. Germline V gene sequence: CDR1 SGHTA, CDR2 FQGNSA. The CDR3 loop spans 16 amino acids. With 6 bases clipped from V and 4 bases from J, the junction kept 9 bases outside the gene matches.

The sample holds many counts of this clonotype. CDR3 nucleotides: TGTGCTAGCCGTAACGACAGGGATGGGACTGAAGCTTTCTTT. The encoded protein is CASRNDRDGTEAFF. This chain connects TRBV12-5 to TRBJ1-1; 7 positions agree with TRBD1. Germline loops: CDR1 LGHNT, CDR2 FRNRAP. The CDR3 length is 14 residues. J was trimmed by 5 bases and V by 9 bases; bases with no gene match: 12.

This clonotype was seen more than once but under ten times. Mismatch with germline at one junction end may stem from a read error. V is TRBV6-1 and J is TRBJ1-3; tentative D call: TRBD1 (6 bases). The CDR3 spans 17 residues. CDR1 is MNHNS and CDR2 is SASEGT in the germline V gene. CDR3: CASSGRNPGASGYTIYF. The CDR3 coding sequence is TGTGCCAGCAGTGGAAGAAACCCAGGGGCAAGTGGATACACCATATATTTT.

This clonotype is a singleton in its sample. This chain uses TRBV20-1 with TRBJ1-1; D ambiguous. This CDR3 region has 14 residues. Per germline, CDR1 DFQATT and CDR2 SNEGSKA (reference sequence). V lost 7 bases and J 0 bases, leaving 15 bases between the germline ends. CDR3 amino acids: CSVKPQRLNTEAFF. The CDR3 bases are TGCAGTGTTAAACCCCAGAGACTGAACACTGAAGCTTTCTTT.

This clonotype was observed many times. The rearrangement joins TRBV7-3 to TRBJ2-5, with a weak D call TRBD1 (6 bases). Between the trimmed V and J ends, which lost 5 bases and 5 bases, there was a span of 12 bases. CDR1 is SGHTA, CDR2 FQGTGA, per germline. This CDR3 is built from 13 residues. The DNA for the CDR3 is TGTGCCAGCAGCCCTCGACAGGATGAGACCCAGTACTTC. This codes for CASSPRQDETQYF.

This chain uses TRBV12-3 or TRBV12-4 with TRBJ2-7, with a tentative D call TRBD2 (5 bases). V was trimmed by 4 bases and J by 5 bases, leaving 12 bases between them. This CDR3 contains 13 residues. The CDR3 sequence: CASSYTRFNEQYF. DNA of the CDR3: TGTGCCAGCAGTTATACTAGGTTCAACGAGCAGTACTTC.

This clonotype was picked up many times. This rearrangement joins TRBV28 to TRBJ1-1; no clear D. This CDR3 comprises 17 residues. Trimming left V 5 bases short and J 0 bases short, with 19 bases between. The germline gives CDR1 MDHEN, CDR2 SYDVKM. This CDR3 reads CASSHPRELILNTEAFF. The CDR3 coding sequence is TGTGCCAGCAGTCACCCTCGGGAGCTTATATTGAACACTGAAGCTTTCTTT.

This clonotype was recorded at least ten times. The chain carries TRBV27 and TRBJ2-7; possible D gene TRBD1, 5 bases. The CDR3 loop spans 13 amino acids. Deletions cut 8 bases from V and 0 bases from J, with 11 bases between. Germline lookup yields CDR1 MNHEY and CDR2 SMNVEV (reference sequence). This CDR3 reads CASHLGRSYEQYF. CDR3 in DNA: TGTGCCAGCCACTTGGGGCGCTCCTACGAGCAGTACTTC.

This clonotype has a count of ten or more. The CDR3 here is CASSLMGSYNSPLHF. In DNA form, the CDR3 reads TGTGCCAGCAGTTTAATGGGCTCCTATAATTCACCCCTCCACTTT. This chain connects TRBV12-3 or TRBV12-4 to TRBJ1-6, with unresolved D. The V end was cut by 2 bases, the J end by 0 bases, with 5 bases between. The CDR3 runs 15 residues.

This clonotype was counted many times. The V gene is TRBV6-2 or TRBV6-3, the J gene TRBJ2-2, with D uncertain. The CDR3 consists of 12 residues. The germline V gene encodes CDR1 MNHEY and CDR2 SVGEGT. Trimming cost V 10 bases and J 3 bases, with 9 bases left between them. CDR3: CATASDTGELFF. The CDR3 bases are TGTGCCACCGCTTCCGACACCGGGGAGCTGTTTTTT.

This clonotype was recorded many times. This rearrangement joins TRBV28 to TRBJ2-7, with 10 bases matching TRBD2. V was pared by 4 bases and J by 3 bases, with 3 bases of the junction left unmatched. Germline values: CDR1 MDHEN, CDR2 SYDVKM. The CDR3 sequence is 14 residues long. CDR3 DNA: TGTGCCAGCAGTTCCCAGCGGGAGGGCTACGAGCAGTACTTC. Translating gives CASSSQREGYEQYF.

This clonotype occurred many times. This sequence joins TRBV20-1 and TRBJ2-5; D not resolved. The V and J ends lost 3 bases and 7 bases respectively, with 12 bases between them. Germline CDR1 is DFQATT and CDR2 is SNEGSKA (reference sequence). This CDR3 region has 12 residues. The CDR3: CSASNPLGTQYF. DNA of the CDR3: TGCAGTGCTAGTAATCCACTCGGGACCCAGTACTTC.

The table lists this clonotype with many counts. The chain couples TRBV19 to TRBJ1-2, with a weak D call TRBD1 (6 bases). V was cut by 7 bases and J by 0 bases, with 21 bases left in between. CDR1 is LNHDA, CDR2 SQIVND, per germline (reference sequence). The CDR3 consists of 17 residues. In nucleotides, the CDR3 is TGTGCCAGTAAGGGTCCGGTTCCGGGGGGCGCTAACTATGGCTACACCTTC. Translation gives CASKGPVPGGANYGYTF.

This clonotype was found once. The chain combines TRBV5-1 with TRBJ2-5; 14 bases match TRBD2. The CDR3 consists of 15 residues. J was trimmed by 3 bases and V by 7 bases; bases with no gene match: 5. Per the germline V gene, CDR1 is SGHRS and CDR2 is YFSETQ. The CDR3 loop is CASGRTSGGKETQYF. The CDR3 coding sequence is TGCGCCAGCGGACGGACTAGCGGGGGGAAAGAGACCCAGTACTTC.

The J gene is TRBJ1-6, the V gene TRBV7-2, with a weak D call TRBD1 (5 bases). CDR3 size: 14 residues. V shed 6 bases and J shed 3 bases, with 9 bases lying between them. The germline V gene has CDR1 SGHTA and CDR2 FQGNSA. CDR3 in amino acids: CASSFDSYNSPLHF. Here the CDR3 DNA reads TGTGCCAGCAGTTTTGACAGCTATAATTCACCCCTCCACTTT.

This clonotype was recorded at least ten times. The V call is TRBV27, the J call TRBJ1-5, with 7 nucleotides matching TRBD1. The V gene end was trimmed by 6 bases and the J gene end by 1 base; junction bases not matched to a gene: 12. CDR3 length equals 17 residues. CDR1 is MNHEY, CDR2 SMNVEV, per germline (reference sequence). This chain's CDR3 is CASSMARQGLSNQPQHF. The CDR3 DNA is TGTGCCAGCAGCATGGCACGACAGGGTTTAAGCAATCAGCCCCAGCATTTT.

J is TRBJ1-2 and V is TRBV30; weak D call: TRBD1 (6 bases). The germline V gene encodes CDR1 GTSNPN and CDR2 SVGIG (reference sequence). CDR3 length: 13 residues. Between the trimmed V and J ends, which lost 3 bases and 3 bases, there was a span of 11 bases. The chain's CDR3 is CAWRPGTYYGYTF. In DNA, the CDR3 is TGTGCCTGGAGGCCCGGGACATACTATGGCTACACCTTC.